One and the same sample provided the 25 T cell receptor beta chains below, sequenced in a study of T-cell reconstitution after alpha-beta-depleted transplantation in children. Construction of the TCRbeta library involved unique molecular identifiers. TCRdb re-called the PCR reads through MiXCR, storing one row per CDR3 protein. This table has 350,000 to 500,000 distinct CDR3 sequences, roughly 43% appearing once. The source was PBMCs, collected before TCRalphabeta/CD19-depleted stem cell transplant. The receptors were sampled from a girl aged 2 to 9 with aplastic anemia, due to receive a stem cell transplant.

The V call is TRBV20-1, the J call TRBJ2-5, with 13 bases that match TRBD2. V lost 5 bases, J lost 4 bases, and 4 bases stayed unmatched. The CDR3 runs 14 residues. Germline V gene sequence: CDR1 DFQATT, CDR2 SNEGSKA (reference sequence). The CDR3 nucleotides are TGCAGTGCTCCCGGACTAGCGGGAGTAGAGACCCAGTACTTC. It translates to CSAPGLAGVETQYF.

The J gene is TRBJ2-7, the V gene TRBV10-3, with D possibly matching TRBD2 (6 bases). CDR1 and CDR2 (germline): ENHRY, SYGVKD. CDR3 size: 16 residues. V shed 3 bases and J shed 0 bases, with 15 bases lying between them. This CDR3 is CAISESTGLSSYEQYF. DNA for the CDR3: TGTGCCATCAGTGAAAGCACGGGACTGAGCTCCTACGAGCAGTACTTC.

J is TRBJ2-6 and V is TRBV20-1; D uncertain. The germline V and J ends were trimmed by 5 bases and 0 bases, with 8 bases remaining between them. The CDR3 extends over 14 amino acids. Germline CDR1 is DFQATT and CDR2 is SNEGSKA (reference sequence). The CDR3 bases are TGCAGTGCTCAGGACCTCTCTGGGGCCAACGTCCTGACTTTC. Its translation is CSAQDLSGANVLTF.

This clonotype came up many times. The chain carries TRBV20-1 and TRBJ1-4; 7 nucleotides align to TRBD1. V lost 0 bases and J lost 7; bases outside the gene matches: 2. The CDR3 is 13 amino acids. Looked up from germline, CDR1 is DFQATT and CDR2 is SNEGSKA (reference sequence). CDR3 DNA: TGCAGTGCTAGAGATGACAGGGTTGAAAAACTGTTTTTT. This translates into CSARDDRVEKLFF.

The rearrangement uses TRBV19 and TRBJ2-1, with 7 bases matching TRBD2. The germline V gene has CDR1 LNHDA and CDR2 SQIVND (reference sequence). The CDR3 has 13 residues. The V gene end was trimmed by 9 bases and the J gene end by 2 bases; junction bases not matched to a gene: 4. CDR3 sequence: CASGGTPYNEQFF. The CDR3 nucleotides are TGTGCCAGCGGGGGGACCCCCTACAATGAGCAGTTCTTC.

This clonotype was seen a handful of times. J is TRBJ1-1 and V is TRBV29-1, with D possibly matching TRBD1 (5 bases). The CDR3 loop spans 11 amino acids. The germline V and J ends were trimmed by 6 bases and 1 base, with 6 bases remaining between them. CDR1 SQVTM and CDR2 ANQGSEA come from the germline V gene. CDR3 amino acids: CSVTGNTEAFF. As DNA, the CDR3 is TGCAGCGTCACAGGGAACACTGAAGCTTTCTTT.

As for this clonotype: This may stem from a read error, because a much larger clone lies one nucleotide away. CDR3 amino acids: CASSRTGESTEAFF. The CDR3 DNA reads TGCGCCAGCAGCCGCACAGGGGAATCGACTGAAGCTTTCTTT. The chain couples TRBV5-1 to TRBJ1-1; the match to TRBD1 covers 7 bases. J lost 5 bases, V lost 4 bases, and 8 bases had no gene match. This CDR3 comprises 14 residues. Germline assignment: CDR1 SGHRS and CDR2 YFSETQ. The whole variable domain, remainder taken from reference TRBV5-1 and TRBJ1-1, is KAGVTQTPRYLIKTRGQQVTLSCSPISGHRSVSWYQQTPGQGLQFLFEYFSETQRNKGNFPGRFSGRQFSNSRSEMNVSTLELGDSALYLCASSRTGESTEAFFGQGTRLTVV.

A remark on this clonotype: A single base separates this from a much larger clone, so it may be a read error. The chain recombines TRBV7-9 with TRBJ1-6, with D tentatively TRBD1 (5 bases). The germline V gene encodes CDR1 SEHNR and CDR2 FQNEAQ (reference sequence). The CDR3 has 15 amino acids. Trimming cost V 5 bases and J 10 bases, with 18 bases left between them. CDR3 DNA: TGTGCCAGCAGCGTCTTAGGTCCCCGGGGGTCACCCCTCCACTTT. It encodes CASSVLGPRGSPLHF.

This chain connects TRBV5-5 to TRBJ2-7; D unresolved. CDR1 and CDR2 (germline): SGHKS, YYEKEE (reference sequence). The CDR3 has 14 residues. V dropped 4 bases and J dropped 0 bases, with 11 bases sitting between them. CDR3 bases: TGTGCCAGCAGCGTCAGCAGTGGCTCCTACGAGCAGTACTTC. Translated: CASSVSSGSYEQYF. The full variable domain, completed using reference TRBV5-5 and TRBJ2-7, is DAGVTQSPTHLIKTRGQQVTLRCSPISGHKSVSWYQQVLGQGPQFIFQYYEKEERGRGNFPDRFSARQFPNYSSELNVNALLLGDSALYLCASSVSSGSYEQYFGPGTRLTVT.

This sequence joins TRBV20-1 and TRBJ2-7; D is possibly TRBD1 or TRBD2 (5 bases each). This CDR3 spans 17 amino acids. CDR1 and CDR2 from the germline V gene are DFQATT and SNEGSKA (reference sequence). V dropped 1 base and J dropped 0 bases, with 19 bases sitting between them. The CDR3 here is CSARARASGPRSYEQYF. In DNA form, the CDR3 reads TGCAGTGCTAGAGCCAGGGCAAGCGGTCCCCGCTCCTACGAGCAGTACTTC.

This clonotype has only a few counts. The chain joins TRBV6-1 to TRBJ1-3; no firm D call. This CDR3 is built from 15 residues. Per the germline V gene, CDR1 is MNHNS and CDR2 is SASEGT. With 1 base removed from V and 0 bases from J, the gap between germline ends came to 7 bases. This chain's CDR3 is CASSEGPSSGNTIYF. In DNA form, the CDR3 reads TGTGCCAGCAGTGAAGGACCGTCCTCTGGAAACACCATATATTTT.

This clonotype has only a few counts. The chain employs TRBV7-8 and TRBJ1-2; 9 bases align to TRBD1. Germline CDR1 and CDR2: SGHVS and FQNEAQ. The CDR3 is 17 amino acids. V trimming: 5 bases; J trimming: 0 bases; junction bases outside the gene matches: 10. The DNA for the CDR3 is TGTGCCAGCAGCCCCGGGACAGGGACGCTGACTAACTATGGCTACACCTTC. It specifies CASSPGTGTLTNYGYTF.

This clonotype has just one count. The gene calls are TRBV10-3 and TRBJ2-2, with no clear D. The CDR3 runs to 13 residues. The V end was cut by 5 bases, the J end by 3 bases, with 7 bases between. Germline V lookup: CDR1 ENHRY, CDR2 SYGVKD. The CDR3 loop is CAISPDYTGELFF. Written as DNA, the CDR3 is TGTGCCATCAGTCCCGACTACACCGGGGAGCTGTTTTTT.

This clonotype has ten or more counts. The J gene is TRBJ2-1, the V gene TRBV6-6; D perhaps matches TRBD2 (5 bases). CDR1 and CDR2 (germline): MNHNY, SVGAGI (reference sequence). The CDR3 contains 12 residues. V was shortened by 6 bases and J by 10 bases, with 13 bases between the two germline ends. CDR3 residues: CASSSQGGEQFF. DNA for the CDR3: TGTGCCAGCAGCTCCCAAGGAGGAGAGCAGTTCTTC.

This chain uses TRBV20-1 with TRBJ1-5, with D hard to call. The germline V and J ends were trimmed by 2 bases and 0 bases, with 11 bases remaining between them. CDR3 length equals 15 residues. The germline V gene encodes CDR1 DFQATT and CDR2 SNEGSKA (reference sequence). CDR3: CSARKRLNSNQPQHF. The CDR3 coding sequence is TGCAGTGCTAGAAAGAGACTGAATAGCAATCAGCCCCAGCATTTT.

This clonotype was seen repeatedly, ten times or more. The chain joins TRBV5-1 to TRBJ1-1; D is unclear. V lost 4 bases, J lost 1 base, and 14 bases lay in between. The CDR3 is 15 residues long. Germline CDR1 and CDR2: SGHRS and YFSETQ. The CDR3: CASSTYSSGNTEAFF. CDR3 DNA sequence: TGCGCCAGCAGCACCTACAGTTCTGGGAACACTGAAGCTTTCTTT.

The J gene is TRBJ2-3, the V gene TRBV7-8, with 14 bases identical to TRBD2. This CDR3 spans 18 amino acids. Trimming removed 4 bases from V and 3 bases from J; junction bases left unmatched: 9. Germline V gene sequence: CDR1 SGHVS, CDR2 FQNEAQ. The CDR3 loop is CASSSTSGGARRTDTQYF. For the CDR3, the DNA is TGTGCCAGCAGCTCGACTAGCGGGGGGGCCAGGAGAACAGATACGCAGTATTTT.

V and J are TRBV6-5 and TRBJ2-1, with 10 bases that match TRBD1. J gave up 9 bases and V 4 bases, and 6 bases lay outside the gene matches. Germline CDR1 and CDR2: MNHEY and SVGAGI. This CDR3 region has 14 residues. CDR3 in amino acids: CASSWGTGASEQFF. CDR3 DNA sequence: TGTGCCAGCAGTTGGGGGACAGGGGCAAGTGAGCAGTTCTTC.

This clonotype was counted ten times or more. The V gene is TRBV6-1, the J gene TRBJ2-7, with D perhaps TRBD1 or TRBD2 (5 bases each). The CDR3 consists of 15 residues. The germline CDR1 and CDR2 sequences are MNHNS and SASEGT. V lost 3 bases and J lost 3, with 15 bases in between. The CDR3 region is CASSDLYGGVYEQYF. The CDR3 nucleotides read TGTGCCAGCAGTGATCTTTATGGGGGAGTCTACGAGCAGTACTTC.

The rearrangement uses TRBV7-9 and TRBJ2-7; either TRBD1 or TRBD2 may fit D (5 bases each). Trimming cost V 5 bases and J 6 bases, with 14 bases left between them. The CDR3 runs 13 residues. Germline V gives CDR1 SEHNR, CDR2 FQNEAQ (reference sequence). CDR3 nucleotides: TGTGCCAGCAGCCTAAGGGACCGCGGCGAGCAGTACTTC. Its translation is CASSLRDRGEQYF.

The CDR3 bases are TGTGCCTGGAAGTACCCGTTGGGACTAGACCTTTACAATGAGCAGTTCTTC. Protein: CAWKYPLGLDLYNEQFF. The V and J genes are TRBV30 and TRBJ2-1, with TRBD2 matching over 8 bases. J was trimmed by 4 bases and V by 4 bases; bases with no gene match: 15. This CDR3 has 17 residues. CDR1 is GTSNPN, CDR2 SVGIG, per germline (reference sequence).

There are a few counts of this clonotype. The chain employs TRBV5-1 and TRBJ2-2; D might be TRBD1 (6 bases). The CDR3 contains 16 residues. The V gene lost 7 bases and the J gene lost 2 bases, with 18 bases spanning the gap. Germline V CDR1 and CDR2: SGHRS, YFSETQ. CDR3 sequence reads: CASHYGQLKNTGELFF. CDR3 bases: TGCGCCAGCCATTACGGACAGCTCAAAAACACCGGGGAGCTGTTTTTT.

The J gene is TRBJ1-6, the V gene TRBV6-1, with unresolved D. Germline assignment: CDR1 MNHNS and CDR2 SASEGT. Trimming left V 1 base short and J 0 bases short, with 10 bases between. The CDR3 is made up of 17 amino acids. In DNA form, the CDR3 reads TGTGCCAGCAGTGAAGTCAAGGGAAGCTCCTATAATTCACCCCTCCACTTT. Translating gives CASSEVKGSSYNSPLHF.

The CDR3 coding sequence is TGCAGTGCTCCTTCTCGGGCGGGGCAGAGGGAGCAGTACTTC. Its translation: CSAPSRAGQREQYF. J is TRBJ2-7 and V is TRBV20-1, with a tentative D call TRBD2 (6 bases). V shed 5 bases and J shed 7 bases, with 21 bases lying between them. Germline values: CDR1 DFQATT, CDR2 SNEGSKA (reference sequence). The CDR3 is 14 amino acids.

The chain joins TRBV20-1 to TRBJ2-5, with 8 bases lining up with TRBD1. The V gene end was trimmed by 4 bases and the J gene end by 5 bases; junction bases not matched to a gene: 6. This CDR3 comprises 13 residues. The germline CDR1 and CDR2 sequences are DFQATT and SNEGSKA (reference sequence). This CDR3 reads CSATRQGRETQYF. The CDR3 DNA reads as TGCAGTGCTACAAGACAGGGGAGGGAGACCCAGTACTTC.